This TCR beta chain was captured in a study of blood T cell repertoires in COVID-19. Study background: T cells, B-cell-depleted T cells, or PBMCs provided the cDNA or gDNA that served as material.

The data were produced by immunoSEQ multiplex PCR, yet TCRdb's version contains in-frame clones alone and is incomplete. The profile shows a few hundred thousand clones, 89% of them singletons. Between the trimmed V and J ends, which lost 1 base and 1 base, there was a span of 11 bases. Germline V gene lookup returns CDR1 SGHRS and CDR2 YFSETQ. The CDR3 has 15 amino acids. The J gene is TRBJ1-1, the V gene TRBV5-1, with a tentative D call TRBD1 (6 bases). The sample comprised peripheral blood. This receptor was obtained from a man aged 35 to 55 with acute or convalescent COVID-19. The CDR3 nucleotides read TGCGCCAGCAGCTTGTCAGGGGCCGGGAACACTGAAGCTTTCTTT. Protein sequence: CASSLSGAGNTEAFF.